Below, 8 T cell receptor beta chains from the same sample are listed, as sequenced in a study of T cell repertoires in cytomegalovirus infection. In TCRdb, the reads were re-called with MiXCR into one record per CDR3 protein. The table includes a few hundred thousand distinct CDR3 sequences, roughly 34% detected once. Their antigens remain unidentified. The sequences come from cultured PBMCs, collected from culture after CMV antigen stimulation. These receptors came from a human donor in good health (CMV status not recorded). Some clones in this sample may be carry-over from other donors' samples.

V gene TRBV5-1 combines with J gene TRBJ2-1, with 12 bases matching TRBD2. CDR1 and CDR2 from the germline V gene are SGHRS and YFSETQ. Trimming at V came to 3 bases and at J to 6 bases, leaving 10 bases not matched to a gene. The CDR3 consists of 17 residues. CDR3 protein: CASSSRTSGIVTNEQFF. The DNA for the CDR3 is TGCGCCAGCAGCTCCCGGACTAGCGGGATAGTAACCAATGAGCAGTTCTTC.

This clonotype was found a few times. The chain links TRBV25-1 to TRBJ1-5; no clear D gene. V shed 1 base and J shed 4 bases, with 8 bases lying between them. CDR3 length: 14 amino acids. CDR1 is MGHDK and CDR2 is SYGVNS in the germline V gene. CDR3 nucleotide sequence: TGTGCCAGCAGTGAATTTGGAGCAAATCAGCCCCAGCATTTT. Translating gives CASSEFGANQPQHF.

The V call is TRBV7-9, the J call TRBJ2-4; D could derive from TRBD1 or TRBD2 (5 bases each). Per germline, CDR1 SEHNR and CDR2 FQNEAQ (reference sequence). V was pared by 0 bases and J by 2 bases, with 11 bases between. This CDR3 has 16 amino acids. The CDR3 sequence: CASSLAFGASKNIQYF. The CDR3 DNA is TGTGCCAGCAGCTTAGCGTTCGGGGCGTCCAAAAACATTCAGTACTTC.

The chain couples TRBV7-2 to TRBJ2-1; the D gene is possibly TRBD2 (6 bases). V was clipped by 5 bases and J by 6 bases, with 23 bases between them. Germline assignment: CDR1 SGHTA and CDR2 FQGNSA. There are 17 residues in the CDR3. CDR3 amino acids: CASSGGVTGVVSNEQFF. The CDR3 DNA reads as TGTGCCAGCAGCGGCGGAGTCACGGGAGTAGTGAGCAATGAGCAGTTCTTC.

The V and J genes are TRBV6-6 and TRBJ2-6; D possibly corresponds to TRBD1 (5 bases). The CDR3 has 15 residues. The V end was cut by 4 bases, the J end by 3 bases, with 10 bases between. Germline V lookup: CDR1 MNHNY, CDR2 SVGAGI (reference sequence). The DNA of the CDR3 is TGTGCCAGCAGTTCACAGGCTGGTGGGGCCAACGTCCTGACTTTC. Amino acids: CASSSQAGGANVLTF.

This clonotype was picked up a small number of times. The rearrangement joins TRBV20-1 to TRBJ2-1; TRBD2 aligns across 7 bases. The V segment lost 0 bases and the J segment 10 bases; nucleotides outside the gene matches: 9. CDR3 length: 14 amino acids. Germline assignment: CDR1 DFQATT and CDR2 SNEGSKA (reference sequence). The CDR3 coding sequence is TGCAGTGCTAGAGAAGGCGGGAGCGGGCGGGAGCAGTTCTTC. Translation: CSAREGGSGREQFF.

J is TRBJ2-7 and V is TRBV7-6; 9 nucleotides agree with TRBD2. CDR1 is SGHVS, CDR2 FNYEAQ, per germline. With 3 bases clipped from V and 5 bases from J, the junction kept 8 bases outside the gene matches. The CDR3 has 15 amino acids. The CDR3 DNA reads TGTGCCAGCAGCTTGAGGCGGGAGGGCCGGCACGAGCAGTACTTC. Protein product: CASSLRREGRHEQYF. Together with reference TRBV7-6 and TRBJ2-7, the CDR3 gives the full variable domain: GAGVSQSPRYKVTKRGQDVALRCDPISGHVSLYWYRQALGQGPEFLTYFNYEAQQDKSGLPNDRFSAERPEGSISTLTIQRTEQRDSAMYRCASSLRREGRHEQYFGPGTRLTVT.

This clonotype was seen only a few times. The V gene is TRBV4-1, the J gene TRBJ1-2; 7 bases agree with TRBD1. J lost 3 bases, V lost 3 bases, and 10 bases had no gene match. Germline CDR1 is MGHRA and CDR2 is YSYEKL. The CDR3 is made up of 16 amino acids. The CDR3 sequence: CASSHYPRGQDYGYTF. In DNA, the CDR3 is TGCGCCAGCAGCCACTACCCTAGGGGGCAGGACTATGGCTACACCTTC.